What follows is one T cell receptor beta chain and its context. Its antigen is currently not known. The sample holds no much larger clone one base away, and base qualities are not on file. The germline V gene provides CDR1 MNHNS and CDR2 SASEGT. The CDR3 measures 13 amino acids from cysteine to phenylalanine. Only CDR3 DNA remains: 39 bases, in frame from the first base. Between the V and J ends, shortened by 5 bases and 6 bases respectively, the junction contains 12 bases. Amplification of TCR beta CDR3 regions was carried out from RNA transcripts. For the first round of RT-PCR on the TCR CDR3, the HTBI primer set was used together with the Qiagen OneStep RT-PCR kit. The libraries were constructed in a second round of multiplex PCR and then size-selected and purified. Sequencing of the libraries was done on an Illumina HiSeq2000 using paired-end 100 bp reads. The original pipeline was this. SOAPnuke was used to process the raw data, removing reads that contained adapters or uncalled bases, had a mean Phred below 15, or lacked an exact match to the constant primer or identifier. COPE v1.2.5 was used to merge the high-quality paired reads, and each unique nucleotide sequence was defined as a clonotype. Clonotypes were aligned to IMGT TRBV, TRBD and TRBJ reference segments using MiTCR v1.1. Analysis was restricted to V-J combinations with a frequency above 0.0001, which covered approximately 99% of repertoires. The TCS score was defined as the ratio of F50 (clonal expansion) to E x V (chaos), calculated using BLOSUM62-based TCRdist between CDR3 peptides within each V-J. Welch's t-statistics and random forest reduced just over 500 V-J features to under 15, which were used in a naive Bayes classifier (R e1071). The similarity between thyroid and blood repertoires was quantified using the Morisita-Horn index. TCRdb redid the processing of the public reads, applying fastp at Q25 and MiXCR, and retained in-frame beta chains. Here each entry gathers all rows of one CDR3 protein and keeps the most common genes and DNA. The V and J calls and clone size come from TCRdb's table, not from the authors' own analysis. The sample table records hundreds of thousands of distinct CDR3 sequences; approximately 14% of these occur just once. The leading ten clones occupy around 4.1% of the sample.

Ophthalmopathy patients had moderately to severely active disease, with a Clinical Activity Score of 3 or more, a NOSPECS grade of 4 or more, and a disease duration of less than 3 months. Exclusion was applied to patients with uncontrolled infections, other autoimmune diseases, pregnancy or lactation. Diagnoses were established on the basis of clinical symptoms, serum thyroxine and TRAb, thyroid ultrasound, and orbital computed tomography. PBMCs were separated from around 9.1 ml of fresh peripheral blood using Ficoll-Paque density gradient centrifugation. Trizol reagent was used to extract total RNA, and RNA quality was then checked on an Agilent 2100 Bioanalyzer. The data derive from a study of T cells in Graves' hyperthyroidism and ophthalmopathy (dated by TCRdb to about 2019). Broadly, across the study: Peripheral blood was sampled at the time of initial diagnosis, prior to any treatment. The roughly 91 discovery patients were randomly split 7:3 into training and test sets. A discovery cohort of about 95 patients, about 43 with Graves' ophthalmopathy and fewer than 65 with stable Graves' hyperthyroidism, was used to find distinguishing TCR V-J signatures. Thyroid tissue and blood T-cell repertoires from six or seven Graves' hyperthyroidism patients were also compared in the study. Prospective prediction of ophthalmopathy was tested in an independent validation cohort of under 20 hyperthyroidism patients and some 17 patients who later progressed to ophthalmopathy. TCR Vbeta CDR3 sequencing of 120 to 150 peripheral blood samples (43 ophthalmopathy, about 75 hyperthyroidism and about 17 progressor patients) is reported in the paper. Following sampling, methimazole starting at 30 mg daily was given to hyperthyroidism patients, and high-dose intravenous methylprednisolone was given to ophthalmopathy patients.

The investigation overall reported the following: Ophthalmopathy was separated from stable hyperthyroidism by a 13 V-J signature model, with over 85% sensitivity and about 81% specificity obtained in cross-validation and 80%/75% obtained in testing. Most expanded thyroid clonotypes (frequency above 0.001) were also detected in blood, a finding suggesting that blood repertoires may reflect thyroid immune responses. In validation, the model predicted progression to ophthalmopathy a median of roughly 6.2 months before onset, with approximately 68% sensitivity and roughly 73% specificity. No statistical method was used to set the sample size in advance, and investigators knew the group allocation.

Sequencing was carried out using blood. The rearranged chain carries TRBV6-1 and TRBJ2-3; the D segment is perhaps TRBD1 or TRBD2, each sharing 5 matched bases. This clonotype originated in a middle-aged woman with Graves' ophthalmopathy. The DNA sequence is TGTGCCAGCAGTACCGGGGCCTCGGATACGCAGTATTTT. Its product reads: CASSTGASDTQYF.